The clone carrying this TCR beta chain was seen only a few times. The antigen is unknown. One end of the junction does not line up with germline, which may come from a read error. Primers used in a second PCR of roughly 6 to 11 cycles were a sample-barcoded 5' primer and a J-beta primer mix. TCRdb fed the 5' RACE reads into MiXCR, producing one record per CDR3 protein. There are roughly 500,000 distinct CDR3 sequences in the sample; 25% to 30% occur only once, and around 20% lies in the top ten. This sample stems from a study of blood T cells in healthy people across ages. About the research overall: The template switching approach captured approximately one barcoded beta molecule for every two T cells. Study-level results: Relative to aged donors, long-lived donors carried more naive CD4+ cells and displayed higher diversity.

Caucasian individuals from Russia who were healthy and aged 6 to 90 acted as donors. Each sample used at least 6 million PBMCs. CDR3 length equals 15 residues. Germline assignment: CDR1 MNHNY and CDR2 SVGAGI (reference sequence). V usage is TRBV6-6 and J usage is TRBJ2-1, with 7 bases matching TRBD2. Specimen: blood. The receptor was derived from a woman aged 70 to 79 in good health. The CDR3, as DNA: TGTGCCAGCACCGGGGACTATCCCCACTCTCAGACCCGGTACTTC. The encoded protein is CASTGDYPHSQTRYF.